Sequencing of this T cell receptor (beta chain) was carried out in a study of blood T cell repertoires in COVID-19. On the study more broadly: The cDNA or gDNA used as material had been derived from T cells, B-cell-depleted T cells, or PBMCs.

This clone was recorded a few times. The CDR3 covers 14 residues. V was shortened by 3 bases and J by 0 bases, with 11 bases between the two germline ends. The germline gives CDR1 GTSNPN, CDR2 SVGIG (reference sequence). Original processing notes: Reference gene primer amplification gave estimated nucleated cell counts. Repertoires were generated with immunoSEQ multiplex PCR, while TCRdb's copy carries only in-frame clones and drops some. That table supplies the V and J calls and clone size; D and trimming were determined from the DNA. The table shows about 97,000 clones, with around 84% occurring only once.

This sequence was found in a man in his forties or fifties with active or convalescent COVID-19. Sample: peripheral blood. This chain links TRBV30 with TRBJ2-5; TRBD1 is a possible D gene (5 bases). The CDR3, as DNA: TGTGCCTGGAGGGGGCCAGGCCACCAAGAGACCCAGTACTTC. Translating gives CAWRGPGHQETQYF.